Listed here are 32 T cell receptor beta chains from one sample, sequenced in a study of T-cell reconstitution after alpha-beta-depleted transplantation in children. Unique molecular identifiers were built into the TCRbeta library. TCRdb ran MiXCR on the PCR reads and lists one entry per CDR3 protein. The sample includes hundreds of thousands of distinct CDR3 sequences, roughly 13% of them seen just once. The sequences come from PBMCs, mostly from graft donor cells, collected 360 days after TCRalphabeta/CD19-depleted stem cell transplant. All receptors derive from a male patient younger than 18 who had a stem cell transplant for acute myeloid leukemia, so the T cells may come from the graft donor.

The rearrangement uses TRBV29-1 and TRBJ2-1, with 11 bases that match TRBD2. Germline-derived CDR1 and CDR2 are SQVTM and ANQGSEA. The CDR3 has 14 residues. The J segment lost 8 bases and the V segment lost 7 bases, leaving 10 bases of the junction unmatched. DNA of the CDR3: TGCAGCGCCGAGCCTAGCGGGAGGTTCGATGAGCAGTTCTTC. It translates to CSAEPSGRFDEQFF.

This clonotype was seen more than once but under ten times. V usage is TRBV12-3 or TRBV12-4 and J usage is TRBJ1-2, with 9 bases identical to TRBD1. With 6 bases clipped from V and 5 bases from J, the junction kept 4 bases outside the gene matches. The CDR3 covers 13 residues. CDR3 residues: CASSRDRVYGYTF. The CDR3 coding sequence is TGTGCCAGCAGCAGGGACAGGGTTTATGGCTACACCTTC.

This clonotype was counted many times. CDR3 coding DNA: TGTGCCACCAGTGATCGTACTAGCGGGAACCCTGGGGCCAACGTCCTGACTTTC. Translating it yields CATSDRTSGNPGANVLTF. This chain joins TRBV24-1 and TRBJ2-6; 10 nucleotides line up with TRBD2. In germline, CDR1 is KGHDR, CDR2 SFDVKD. The CDR3 loop spans 18 amino acids. The V segment lost 3 bases and the J segment 2 bases; nucleotides outside the gene matches: 6.

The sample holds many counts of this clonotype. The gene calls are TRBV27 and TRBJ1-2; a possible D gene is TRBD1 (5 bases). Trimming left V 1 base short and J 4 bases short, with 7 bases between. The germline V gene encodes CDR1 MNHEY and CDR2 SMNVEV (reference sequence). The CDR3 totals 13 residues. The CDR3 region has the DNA TGTGCCAGCAGTTTATACAGGACCTATGGCTACACCTTC. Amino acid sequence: CASSLYRTYGYTF.

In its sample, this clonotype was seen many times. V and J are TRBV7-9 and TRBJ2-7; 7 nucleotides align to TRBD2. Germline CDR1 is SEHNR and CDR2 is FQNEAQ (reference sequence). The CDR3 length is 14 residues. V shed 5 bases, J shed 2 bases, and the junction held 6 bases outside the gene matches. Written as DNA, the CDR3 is TGTGCCAGCAGCCTTCAGGGACTAACCTACGAGCAGTACTTC. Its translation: CASSLQGLTYEQYF.

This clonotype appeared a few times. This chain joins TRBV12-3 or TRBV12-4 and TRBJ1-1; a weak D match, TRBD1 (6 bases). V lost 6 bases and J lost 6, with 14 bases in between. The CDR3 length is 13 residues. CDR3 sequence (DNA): TGTGCCAGCAGACTACAGGGTATTTCTGAAGCTTTCTTT. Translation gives CASRLQGISEAFF.

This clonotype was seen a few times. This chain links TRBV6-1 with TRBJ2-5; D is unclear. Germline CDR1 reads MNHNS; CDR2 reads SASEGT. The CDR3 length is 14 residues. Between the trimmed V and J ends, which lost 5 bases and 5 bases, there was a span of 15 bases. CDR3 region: CASSKPGPWETQYF. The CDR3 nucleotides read TGTGCCAGCAGTAAACCGGGCCCCTGGGAGACCCAGTACTTC.

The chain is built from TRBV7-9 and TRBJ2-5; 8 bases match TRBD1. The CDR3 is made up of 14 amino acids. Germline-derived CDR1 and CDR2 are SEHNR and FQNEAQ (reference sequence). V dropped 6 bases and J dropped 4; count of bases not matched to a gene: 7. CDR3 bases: TGTGCCAGCAGAGAAACAGGGGGAACAGAGACCCAGTACTTC. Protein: CASRETGGTETQYF. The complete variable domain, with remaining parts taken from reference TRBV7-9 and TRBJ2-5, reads DTGVSQNPRHKITKRGQNVTFRCDPISEHNRLYWYRQTLGQGPEFLTYFQNEAQLEKSRLLSDRFSAERPKGSFSTLEIQRTEQGDSAMYLCASRETGGTETQYFGPGTRLLVL.

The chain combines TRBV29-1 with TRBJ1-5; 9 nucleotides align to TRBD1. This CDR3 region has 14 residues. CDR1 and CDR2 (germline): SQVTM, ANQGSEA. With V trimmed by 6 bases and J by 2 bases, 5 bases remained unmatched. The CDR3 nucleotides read TGCAGCGTCCAACAGGGGGCGGGCAATCAGCCCCAGCATTTT. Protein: CSVQQGAGNQPQHF.

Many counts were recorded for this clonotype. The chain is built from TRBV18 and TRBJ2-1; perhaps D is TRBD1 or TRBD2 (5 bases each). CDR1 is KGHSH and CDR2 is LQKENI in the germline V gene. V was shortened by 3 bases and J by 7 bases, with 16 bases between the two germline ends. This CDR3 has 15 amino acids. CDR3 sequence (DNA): TGTGCCAGCTCACCGGGACCCCAAAGGGGTAATGAGCAGTTCTTC. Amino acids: CASSPGPQRGNEQFF.

The CDR3 spells CATSRLGGQGNNEQFF. CDR3 DNA: TGTGCCACCAGTCGGCTTGGAGGACAGGGAAACAATGAGCAGTTCTTC. The chain combines TRBV24-1 with TRBJ2-1; 8 bases line up with TRBD1. V was clipped by 6 bases and J by 5 bases; unmatched bases: 11. The CDR3 has 16 residues. CDR1 and CDR2 from the germline V gene are KGHDR and SFDVKD.

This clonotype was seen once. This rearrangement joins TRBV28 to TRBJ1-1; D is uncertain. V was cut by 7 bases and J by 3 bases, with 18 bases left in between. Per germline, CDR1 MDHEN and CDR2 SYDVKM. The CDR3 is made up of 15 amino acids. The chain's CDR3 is CASTPVGRLDTEAFF. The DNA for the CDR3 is TGTGCCAGCACCCCCGTCGGCAGGTTGGACACTGAAGCTTTCTTT.

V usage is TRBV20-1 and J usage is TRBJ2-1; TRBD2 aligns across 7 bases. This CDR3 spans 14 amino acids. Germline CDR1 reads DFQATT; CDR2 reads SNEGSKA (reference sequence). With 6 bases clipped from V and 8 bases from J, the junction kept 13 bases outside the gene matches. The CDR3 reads CSALRLAEVDEQFF. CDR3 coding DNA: TGCAGTGCCTTAAGACTAGCCGAGGTGGATGAGCAGTTCTTC.

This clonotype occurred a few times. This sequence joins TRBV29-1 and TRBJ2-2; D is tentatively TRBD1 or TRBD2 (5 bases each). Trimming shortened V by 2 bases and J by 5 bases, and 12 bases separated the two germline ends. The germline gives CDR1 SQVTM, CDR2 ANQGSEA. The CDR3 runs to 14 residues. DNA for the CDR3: TGCAGCGTTGAAACCGGGGCGGAAACCGGGGAGCTGTTTTTT. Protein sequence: CSVETGAETGELFF.

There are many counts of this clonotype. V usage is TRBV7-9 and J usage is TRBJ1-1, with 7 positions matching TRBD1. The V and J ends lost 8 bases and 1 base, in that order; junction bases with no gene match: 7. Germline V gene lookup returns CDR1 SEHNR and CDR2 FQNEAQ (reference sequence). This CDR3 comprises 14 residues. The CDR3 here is CASAGRGRNTEAFF. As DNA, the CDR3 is TGTGCCAGCGCAGGGAGGGGGCGGAACACTGAAGCTTTCTTT. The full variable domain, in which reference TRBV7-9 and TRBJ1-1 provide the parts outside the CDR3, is DTGVSQNPRHKITKRGQNVTFRCDPISEHNRLYWYRQTLGQGPEFLTYFQNEAQLEKSRLLSDRFSAERPKGSFSTLEIQRTEQGDSAMYLCASAGRGRNTEAFFGQGTRLTVV.

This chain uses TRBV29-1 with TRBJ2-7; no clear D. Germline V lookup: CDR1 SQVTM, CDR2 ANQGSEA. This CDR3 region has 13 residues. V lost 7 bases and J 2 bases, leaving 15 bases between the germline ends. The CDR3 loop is CSGFSTGTYEQYF. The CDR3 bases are TGCAGCGGCTTTTCCACTGGAACCTACGAGCAGTACTTC.

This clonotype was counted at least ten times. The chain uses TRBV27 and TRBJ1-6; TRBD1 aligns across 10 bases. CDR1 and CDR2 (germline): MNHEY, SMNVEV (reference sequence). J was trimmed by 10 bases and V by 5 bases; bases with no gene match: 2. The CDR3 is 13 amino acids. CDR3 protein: CASSRTGGSPLHF. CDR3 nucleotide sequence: TGTGCCAGCAGTCGGACAGGGGGGTCACCCCTCCACTTT.

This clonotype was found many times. In nucleotides, the CDR3 is TGTGCCAGCAGGCCGGGACTAGCGGGAAATGAGCAGTTCTTC. Amino acids: CASRPGLAGNEQFF. The rearrangement joins TRBV11-2 to TRBJ2-1; 13 positions agree with TRBD2. The CDR3 spans 14 residues. The ends lost 6 bases at V and 7 bases at J; junction bases unmatched: 3. Germline V lookup: CDR1 SGHAT, CDR2 FQNNGV.

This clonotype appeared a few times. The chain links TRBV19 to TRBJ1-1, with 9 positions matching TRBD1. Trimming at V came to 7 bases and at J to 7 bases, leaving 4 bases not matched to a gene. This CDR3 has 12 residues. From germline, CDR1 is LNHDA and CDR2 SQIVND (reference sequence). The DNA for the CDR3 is TGTGCCAGTAATGGACAGGGGCATGAAGCTTTCTTT. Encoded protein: CASNGQGHEAFF.

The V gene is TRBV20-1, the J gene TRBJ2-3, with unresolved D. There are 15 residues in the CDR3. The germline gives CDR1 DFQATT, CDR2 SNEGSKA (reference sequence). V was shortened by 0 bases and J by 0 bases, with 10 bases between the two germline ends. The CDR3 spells CSARDRRRSTDTQYF. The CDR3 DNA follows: TGCAGTGCTAGAGATCGGCGGAGAAGCACAGATACGCAGTATTTT.

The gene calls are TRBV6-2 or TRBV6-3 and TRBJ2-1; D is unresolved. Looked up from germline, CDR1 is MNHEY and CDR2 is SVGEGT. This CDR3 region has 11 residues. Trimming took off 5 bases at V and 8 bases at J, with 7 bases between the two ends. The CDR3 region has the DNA TGTGCCAGCAGTAAAGGCCATGAGCAGTTCTTC. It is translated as CASSKGHEQFF.

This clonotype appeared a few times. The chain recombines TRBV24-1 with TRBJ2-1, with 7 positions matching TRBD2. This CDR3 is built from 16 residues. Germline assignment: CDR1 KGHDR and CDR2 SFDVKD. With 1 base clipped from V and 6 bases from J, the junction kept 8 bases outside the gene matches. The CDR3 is CATSDLWGRAGNEQFF. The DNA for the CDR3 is TGTGCCACCAGTGATTTATGGGGGAGGGCCGGCAATGAGCAGTTCTTC.

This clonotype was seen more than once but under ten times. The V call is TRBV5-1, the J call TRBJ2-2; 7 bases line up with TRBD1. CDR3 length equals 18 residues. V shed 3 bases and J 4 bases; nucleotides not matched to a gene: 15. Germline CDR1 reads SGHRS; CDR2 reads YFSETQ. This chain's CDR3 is CASSSPYRGQIFTGELFF. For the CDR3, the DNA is TGCGCCAGCAGCTCGCCCTACAGGGGCCAAATCTTCACCGGGGAGCTGTTTTTT.

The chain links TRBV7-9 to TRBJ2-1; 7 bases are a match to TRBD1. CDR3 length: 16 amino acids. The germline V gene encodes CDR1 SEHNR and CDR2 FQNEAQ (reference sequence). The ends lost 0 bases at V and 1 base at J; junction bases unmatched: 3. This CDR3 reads CASSLAPTGSYNEQFF. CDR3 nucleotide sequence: TGTGCCAGCAGCTTAGCTCCGACAGGGTCCTACAATGAGCAGTTCTTC. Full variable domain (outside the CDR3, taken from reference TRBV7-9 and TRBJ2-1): DTGVSQNPRHKITKRGQNVTFRCDPISEHNRLYWYRQTLGQGPEFLTYFQNEAQLEKSRLLSDRFSAERPKGSFSTLEIQRTEQGDSAMYLCASSLAPTGSYNEQFFGPGTRLTVL.

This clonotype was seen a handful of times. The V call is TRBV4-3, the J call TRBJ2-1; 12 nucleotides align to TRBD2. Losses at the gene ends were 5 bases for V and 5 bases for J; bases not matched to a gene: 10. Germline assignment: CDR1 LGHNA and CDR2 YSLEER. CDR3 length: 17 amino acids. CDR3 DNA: TGCGCCAGCAGCTTACGGACTAGCGGGGTGACTAACAATGAGCAGTTCTTC. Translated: CASSLRTSGVTNNEQFF.

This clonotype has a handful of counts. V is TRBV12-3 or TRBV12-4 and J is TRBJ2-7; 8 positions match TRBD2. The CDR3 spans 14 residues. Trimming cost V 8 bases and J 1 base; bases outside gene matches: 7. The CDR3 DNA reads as TGTGCCAGCGTCTCATCGGGGGGGTCCTACGAGCAGTACTTC. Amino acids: CASVSSGGSYEQYF.

CDR3 amino acids: CSAGAGGLNTEAFF. The CDR3 DNA reads TGCAGTGCTGGGGCAGGGGGTTTGAACACTGAAGCTTTCTTT. This chain links TRBV20-1 with TRBJ1-1, with 7 bases identical to TRBD1. After removal of 5 bases from V and 0 bases from J, the junction contained 6 bases not matched to a gene. The germline CDR1 and CDR2 sequences are DFQATT and SNEGSKA (reference sequence). The CDR3 has 14 amino acids.

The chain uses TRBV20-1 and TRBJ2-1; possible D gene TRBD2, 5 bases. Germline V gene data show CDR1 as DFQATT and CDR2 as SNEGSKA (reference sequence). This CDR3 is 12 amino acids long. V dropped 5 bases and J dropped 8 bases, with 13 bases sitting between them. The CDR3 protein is CSAPRVSDEQFF. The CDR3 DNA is TGCAGTGCTCCGAGGGTTTCGGATGAGCAGTTCTTC.

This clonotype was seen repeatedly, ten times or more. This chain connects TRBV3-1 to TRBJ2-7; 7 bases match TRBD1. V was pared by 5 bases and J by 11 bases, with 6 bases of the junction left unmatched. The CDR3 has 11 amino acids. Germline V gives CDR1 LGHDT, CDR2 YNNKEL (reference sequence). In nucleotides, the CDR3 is TGTGCCAGCAGCTCTGGACAGGACAAGTACTTC. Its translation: CASSSGQDKYF.

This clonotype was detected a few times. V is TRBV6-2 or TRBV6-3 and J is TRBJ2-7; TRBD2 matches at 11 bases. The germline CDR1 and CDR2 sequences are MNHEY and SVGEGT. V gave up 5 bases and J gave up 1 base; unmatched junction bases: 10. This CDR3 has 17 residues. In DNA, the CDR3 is TGTGCCAGCAGTCGACAAAGACTAGCGGGACTGTCCTACGAGCAGTACTTC. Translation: CASSRQRLAGLSYEQYF.

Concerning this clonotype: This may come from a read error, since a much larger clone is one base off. This chain's CDR3 is CASSYSIIAGRRQFF. The CDR3 DNA is TGTGCCAGCAGTTACTCGATAATAGCGGGTAGGCGGCAGTTCTTC. V gene TRBV6-5 combines with J gene TRBJ2-1, with 7 bases matching TRBD2. The germline CDR1 and CDR2 sequences are MNHEY and SVGAGI. The CDR3 runs 15 residues. V lost 0 bases to trimming and J lost 12 bases; unmatched junction nucleotides: 11.

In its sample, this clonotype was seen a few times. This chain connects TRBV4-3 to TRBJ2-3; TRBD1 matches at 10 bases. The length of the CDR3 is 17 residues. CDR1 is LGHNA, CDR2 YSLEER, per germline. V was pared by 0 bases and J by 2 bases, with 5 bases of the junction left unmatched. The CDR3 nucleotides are TGCGCCAGCAGCCAAGATCCGGGGACAGGGGCCACAGATACGCAGTATTTT. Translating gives CASSQDPGTGATDTQYF.